Here is one T cell receptor beta chain with its context. Per the original data handling: Estimated nucleated cell counts came from reference gene primer amplification. TCRdb's table, derived via immunoSEQ multiplex PCR, lists solely in-frame clones and lacks some. V, J and clone size reflect that table, while D and trimming were determined from the DNA. The profile covers about 180,000 clones, with 70% to 90% appearing a single time and about 9.6% taken by the ten largest. The entry originates in a study of blood T cell repertoires in COVID-19. Sequencing was performed on peripheral blood. This receptor was identified in a man over 45 with active or convalescent COVID-19.

CDR3 sequence (DNA): TGTGCCAGCCCCACTTCCAAGTATAACTATGGCTACACCTTC. Translated, it gives CASPTSKYNYGYTF. This chain uses TRBV28 with TRBJ1-2; D remains unclear. V lost 8 bases and J lost 1, with 14 bases in between. Germline CDR1 reads MDHEN; CDR2 reads SYDVKM. This CDR3 is built from 14 residues.